The rows below give T cell receptor beta chains drawn from one sample of a study of neoadjuvant anti-PD-1 for oral cavity cancer. Repertoires were generated with immunoSEQ multiplex PCR, while TCRdb's copy carries only in-frame clones and drops some. The data show about 42,000 clones, 77% seen once. Sequencing was performed on PBMCs, taken after nivolumab (anti-PD-1) treatment. The receptors come from a person between 35 and 79 years old with oral cavity squamous cell carcinoma. CDR3s include the opening cysteine and the closing phenylalanine or tryptophan. Each record gives: V gene, J gene, D gene, CDR3 length, clone size, CDR3 DNA, CDR3 protein. D genes are given only for firm matches. A clone size is listed for some rows: how often the clone was seen (once, few, many), or a class if it is expanded.

v_call: TRBV19; j_call: TRBJ2-1; d_call: TRBD2; cdr3_length: 18; clone_size: -; cdr3_nt: TGTGCCAGTAGTATCCGGGTAGCGGGGTCACAAACTCACAATGAGCAGTTCTTC; cdr3_aa: CASSIRVAGSQTHNEQFF
v_call: TRBV19; j_call: TRBJ2-7; d_call: TRBD1; cdr3_length: 13; clone_size: -; cdr3_nt: TGTGCCAGCAGACGACAGGGATCCTACGAGCAGTACTTC; cdr3_aa: CASRRQGSYEQYF
v_call: TRBV6-1; j_call: TRBJ1-2; d_call: -; cdr3_length: 13; clone_size: -; cdr3_nt: TGTGCCAGCAGTGAGGGAGAGTGGAGAGGCTACACCTTC; cdr3_aa: CASSEGEWRGYTF
v_call: TRBV28; j_call: TRBJ1-1; d_call: -; cdr3_length: 14; clone_size: few; cdr3_nt: TGTGCCAGCAGTTTATCGGGGATGAACACTGAAGCTTTCTTT; cdr3_aa: CASSLSGMNTEAFF
v_call: TRBV10-2; j_call: TRBJ2-7; d_call: -; cdr3_length: 14; clone_size: -; cdr3_nt: TGCGCCAGCAGACCTGGGACCAAGGACTACGAGCAGTACTTC; cdr3_aa: CASRPGTKDYEQYF
v_call: TRBV6-5; j_call: TRBJ2-7; d_call: -; cdr3_length: 15; clone_size: few; cdr3_nt: TGTGCCAGCAGCCGCCAGACGGTTAGCTCCTACGAGCAGTACTTC; cdr3_aa: CASSRQTVSSYEQYF
v_call: TRBV6-4; j_call: TRBJ2-1; d_call: -; cdr3_length: 14; clone_size: -; cdr3_nt: TGTGCCAGCAGCGGGTTGGCGGGGGCGAATGAGCAGTTCTTC; cdr3_aa: CASSGLAGANEQFF
v_call: TRBV6-5; j_call: TRBJ2-7; d_call: -; cdr3_length: 15; clone_size: -; cdr3_nt: TGTGCCAGCAGTATTGGGGGGGCGGCCTCCTACGAGCAGTACTTC; cdr3_aa: CASSIGGAASYEQYF
v_call: TRBV4-1; j_call: TRBJ2-5; d_call: TRBD2; cdr3_length: 16; clone_size: once; cdr3_nt: TGCGCCAGCAGCCCCCTAGCGGGAGTTGGGAAGGAGACCCAGTACTTC; cdr3_aa: CASSPLAGVGKETQYF
v_call: TRBV9; j_call: TRBJ2-1; d_call: -; cdr3_length: 12; clone_size: -; cdr3_nt: TGTGCCAGCAGCCCTTCCTACAATGAGCAGTTCTTC; cdr3_aa: CASSPSYNEQFF
v_call: TRBV6-5; j_call: TRBJ2-7; d_call: TRBD2; cdr3_length: 15; clone_size: -; cdr3_nt: TGTGCCAGCAGACCCCGGACTAGCGGGAAACACGAGCAGTACTTC; cdr3_aa: CASRPRTSGKHEQYF
v_call: TRBV7-9; j_call: TRBJ1-4; d_call: -; cdr3_length: 16; clone_size: -; cdr3_nt: TGTGCCAGCAGCTTAGGGACGGCGGCGCCTAATGAAAAACTGTTTTTT; cdr3_aa: CASSLGTAAPNEKLFF
v_call: TRBV2; j_call: TRBJ1-1; d_call: -; cdr3_length: 14; clone_size: -; cdr3_nt: TGTGCCAGCAGTGATTTCGGGGTAAGAACTGAAGCTTTCTTT; cdr3_aa: CASSDFGVRTEAFF
v_call: TRBV11-2; j_call: TRBJ1-1; d_call: -; cdr3_length: 14; clone_size: -; cdr3_nt: TGTGCCAGCAGCTTAGCAGGGGCGAAGACTGAAGCTTTCTTT; cdr3_aa: CASSLAGAKTEAFF
v_call: TRBV27; j_call: TRBJ2-5; d_call: TRBD2; cdr3_length: 16; clone_size: -; cdr3_nt: TGTGCCAGCAGTTTCGGACTAGCGGGAGTGCAAGAGACCCAGTACTTC; cdr3_aa: CASSFGLAGVQETQYF
v_call: TRBV6-1; j_call: TRBJ1-1; d_call: -; cdr3_length: 14; clone_size: -; cdr3_nt: TGTGCCAGCAGTACACAAGGGTTGAACACTGAAGCTTTCTTT; cdr3_aa: CASSTQGLNTEAFF
v_call: TRBV5-1; j_call: TRBJ1-6; d_call: TRBD1; cdr3_length: 14; clone_size: -; cdr3_nt: TGCGCCAGCTCGAGCTATAGGACAGGCGCACCCCTCCACTTT; cdr3_aa: CASSSYRTGAPLHF
v_call: TRBV13; j_call: TRBJ1-6; d_call: TRBD1; cdr3_length: 19; clone_size: -; cdr3_nt: TGTGCCAGCAGCCTACTCCGGGACAGGGTGCGCTCCTATAATTCACCCCTCCACTTT; cdr3_aa: CASSLLRDRVRSYNSPLHF
v_call: TRBV18; j_call: TRBJ1-4; d_call: -; cdr3_length: 13; clone_size: few; cdr3_nt: TGTGCCAGCTCACCATACGGGGAACAAGGACTGTTTTTT; cdr3_aa: CASSPYGEQGLFF
v_call: TRBV7-9; j_call: TRBJ1-4; d_call: -; cdr3_length: 12; clone_size: -; cdr3_nt: TGTGCCAGCAGCTCTGATGATGAAAAACTGTTTTTT; cdr3_aa: CASSSDDEKLFF
v_call: TRBV27; j_call: TRBJ2-2; d_call: TRBD1; cdr3_length: 17; clone_size: few; cdr3_nt: TGTGCCAGCAGTTTATCAAGGGGGCGTGCGAACACCGGGGAGCTGTTTTTT; cdr3_aa: CASSLSRGRANTGELFF
v_call: TRBV7-8; j_call: TRBJ1-3; d_call: -; cdr3_length: 16; clone_size: -; cdr3_nt: TGTGCCAGCAGCTCTGGACGGAGCTACTCTGGAAACACCATATATTTT; cdr3_aa: CASSSGRSYSGNTIYF
v_call: TRBV19; j_call: TRBJ1-1; d_call: TRBD1; cdr3_length: 14; clone_size: -; cdr3_nt: TGTGCCAGTATGGGGACAGGGGGCTACACTGAAGCTTTCTTT; cdr3_aa: CASMGTGGYTEAFF
v_call: TRBV9; j_call: TRBJ1-5; d_call: -; cdr3_length: 15; clone_size: -; cdr3_nt: TGTGCCAGCAGCGTAGCTGGGGGGCTCGGCCAGCCCCAGCATTTT; cdr3_aa: CASSVAGGLGQPQHF
v_call: TRBV29-1; j_call: TRBJ1-2; d_call: -; cdr3_length: 13; clone_size: -; cdr3_nt: TGCAGCGTATCAGAAAATGCTAACTATGGCTACACCTTC; cdr3_aa: CSVSENANYGYTF
v_call: TRBV5-4; j_call: TRBJ1-3; d_call: TRBD1; cdr3_length: 16; clone_size: -; cdr3_nt: TGTGCCAGCAGCCTCGGACAGGGGAGCTCTGGAAACACCATATATTTT; cdr3_aa: CASSLGQGSSGNTIYF
v_call: TRBV19; j_call: TRBJ2-6; d_call: -; cdr3_length: 16; clone_size: -; cdr3_nt: TGTGCCAGTAGTATCCCTGGGAACTCTGGGGCCAACGTCCTGACTTTC; cdr3_aa: CASSIPGNSGANVLTF
v_call: TRBV7-8; j_call: TRBJ1-2; d_call: -; cdr3_length: 11; clone_size: -; cdr3_nt: TGTGCCAGCCTGGGGGGATATGGCTACACCTTC; cdr3_aa: CASLGGYGYTF
v_call: TRBV11-2; j_call: TRBJ2-5; d_call: TRBD2; cdr3_length: 15; clone_size: -; cdr3_nt: TGTGCCAGCAGCAGACTACTAGCGGACCAAGAGACCCAGTACTTC; cdr3_aa: CASSRLLADQETQYF
v_call: TRBV4-2; j_call: TRBJ2-2; d_call: -; cdr3_length: 14; clone_size: few; cdr3_nt: TGTGCCAGCAGCCAAGATCTGAAAGCCGGGGAGCTGTTTTTT; cdr3_aa: CASSQDLKAGELFF
v_call: TRBV15; j_call: TRBJ2-5; d_call: -; cdr3_length: 12; clone_size: -; cdr3_nt: TGTGCCACCAGCAGAGGTTTGGAGACCCAGTACTTC; cdr3_aa: CATSRGLETQYF
v_call: TRBV5-1; j_call: TRBJ2-7; d_call: -; cdr3_length: 11; clone_size: -; cdr3_nt: TGCGCCAGCGACGCGGGCCGCGAGCAGTACTTC; cdr3_aa: CASDAGREQYF
v_call: TRBV16; j_call: TRBJ1-2; d_call: TRBD1; cdr3_length: 18; clone_size: -; cdr3_nt: TGTGCCAGCAGCCAATCCGGGACAGGGACCCACCTTGACTATGGCTACACCTTC; cdr3_aa: CASSQSGTGTHLDYGYTF
v_call: TRBV15; j_call: TRBJ2-1; d_call: -; cdr3_length: 15; clone_size: few; cdr3_nt: TGTGCCACCAGCACCCTTGGGACCTCTTACAATGAGCAGTTCTTC; cdr3_aa: CATSTLGTSYNEQFF
v_call: TRBV5-6; j_call: TRBJ2-5; d_call: -; cdr3_length: 16; clone_size: -; cdr3_nt: TGTGCCAGCAGCTTGGCCCAAACAGGGCTTTGGGAGACCCAGTACTTC; cdr3_aa: CASSLAQTGLWETQYF
v_call: TRBV6-5; j_call: TRBJ2-1; d_call: TRBD2; cdr3_length: 14; clone_size: -; cdr3_nt: TGTGCCAGCAGTTACTGGGCGGGAGACCATGAGCAGTTCTTC; cdr3_aa: CASSYWAGDHEQFF
v_call: TRBV19; j_call: TRBJ2-6; d_call: -; cdr3_length: 17; clone_size: -; cdr3_nt: TGTGCCAGTAGTATCCGGTCCTCCGAGGCCGGGGCCAACGTCCTGACTTTC; cdr3_aa: CASSIRSSEAGANVLTF
v_call: TRBV27; j_call: TRBJ1-2; d_call: TRBD1; cdr3_length: 16; clone_size: -; cdr3_nt: TGTGCCAGCAGTTTAGCCAGGGGGCAAGGCGGAGATGGCTACACCTTC; cdr3_aa: CASSLARGQGGDGYTF
v_call: TRBV29-1; j_call: TRBJ1-1; d_call: TRBD1; cdr3_length: 13; clone_size: -; cdr3_nt: TGCAGCGTTGAGGCGAGGGGGCCCAATGAAGCTTTCTTT; cdr3_aa: CSVEARGPNEAFF
v_call: TRBV2; j_call: TRBJ2-5; d_call: -; cdr3_length: 15; clone_size: -; cdr3_nt: TGTGCCAGCAGTGAAGCAAGGACAGAAAAAGAGACCCAGTACTTC; cdr3_aa: CASSEARTEKETQYF
v_call: TRBV27; j_call: TRBJ2-1; d_call: -; cdr3_length: 15; clone_size: -; cdr3_nt: TGTGCCAGCAGTCTCTTACATGGAGCCTACAATGAGCAGTTCTTC; cdr3_aa: CASSLLHGAYNEQFF
v_call: TRBV6-1; j_call: TRBJ1-1; d_call: -; cdr3_length: 12; clone_size: -; cdr3_nt: TGTGCCAGCATCCGAGCAGCTTCTGAAGCTTTCTTT; cdr3_aa: CASIRAASEAFF
v_call: TRBV2; j_call: TRBJ1-4; d_call: -; cdr3_length: 12; clone_size: -; cdr3_nt: TGTGCCAGCTCTGGCAGGGGCGAAAAACTGTTTTTT; cdr3_aa: CASSGRGEKLFF
v_call: TRBV5-1; j_call: TRBJ2-3; d_call: TRBD2; cdr3_length: 15; clone_size: -; cdr3_nt: TGCGCCAGCAGCTCGGCTAGCGGGGTGTCAGATACGCAGTATTTT; cdr3_aa: CASSSASGVSDTQYF
v_call: TRBV28; j_call: TRBJ2-7; d_call: TRBD1; cdr3_length: 14; clone_size: -; cdr3_nt: TGTGCCAGCAGCTCGCTGGGACAGTCTTACGAGCAGTACTTC; cdr3_aa: CASSSLGQSYEQYF
v_call: TRBV7-8; j_call: TRBJ1-5; d_call: -; cdr3_length: 13; clone_size: -; cdr3_nt: TGTGCCAGCAGCTTGGAGGTGGGCCAGCCCCAGCATTTT; cdr3_aa: CASSLEVGQPQHF
v_call: TRBV6-5; j_call: TRBJ1-6; d_call: -; cdr3_length: 13; clone_size: -; cdr3_nt: TGTGCCAGCAGTCAAGACAGTAGTTCACCCCTCCACTTT; cdr3_aa: CASSQDSSSPLHF
v_call: TRBV15; j_call: TRBJ1-1; d_call: -; cdr3_length: 13; clone_size: -; cdr3_nt: TGTGCCACCAGCATTAAGAAGAACACTGAAGCTTTCTTT; cdr3_aa: CATSIKKNTEAFF
v_call: TRBV9; j_call: TRBJ2-1; d_call: TRBD2; cdr3_length: 17; clone_size: -; cdr3_nt: TGTGCCAGCAGCGTAGCGGGGGGGCGGAGCTCCTACAATGAGCAGTTCTTC; cdr3_aa: CASSVAGGRSSYNEQFF
v_call: TRBV7-9; j_call: TRBJ1-2; d_call: -; cdr3_length: 13; clone_size: few; cdr3_nt: TGTGCCAGCAGCTTAGGCAGGAATCACTTGAGGACCTTC; cdr3_aa: CASSLGRNHLRTF
v_call: TRBV5-6; j_call: TRBJ1-1; d_call: -; cdr3_length: 16; clone_size: -; cdr3_nt: TGTGCCAGCAGCCCTGGAGGGGTCAATCGGAACACTGAAGCTTTCTTT; cdr3_aa: CASSPGGVNRNTEAFF
v_call: TRBV7-9; j_call: TRBJ2-4; d_call: -; cdr3_length: 16; clone_size: -; cdr3_nt: TGTGCCAGCAGCCGAGACAGCACACTAGCCAAAAACATTCAGTACTTC; cdr3_aa: CASSRDSTLAKNIQYF
v_call: TRBV2; j_call: TRBJ2-3; d_call: TRBD2; cdr3_length: 14; clone_size: -; cdr3_nt: TGTGCCAGCAGGAGACTAGCGGGGGGAGATACGCAGTATTTT; cdr3_aa: CASRRLAGGDTQYF
v_call: TRBV18; j_call: TRBJ2-2; d_call: -; cdr3_length: 17; clone_size: -; cdr3_nt: TGTGCCAGCTCACCACTTGGAAGTCTCTCGAACACCGGGGAGCTGTTTTTT; cdr3_aa: CASSPLGSLSNTGELFF
v_call: TRBV5-1; j_call: TRBJ2-2; d_call: TRBD2; cdr3_length: 20; clone_size: medium-sized; cdr3_nt: TGCGCCAGCAGCTTGGGTCTAGCGGGGAGCCTTGGTCGGGGTTCCTGGGAGCTGTTTTTT; cdr3_aa: CASSLGLAGSLGRGSWELFF
v_call: TRBV30; j_call: TRBJ1-3; d_call: -; cdr3_length: 11; clone_size: -; cdr3_nt: TGTGCCTGGAGTGGGCAGAACACCATATATTTT; cdr3_aa: CAWSGQNTIYF
v_call: TRBV7-2; j_call: TRBJ2-1; d_call: -; cdr3_length: 13; clone_size: -; cdr3_nt: TGTGCCAGCAGCTTTCTTGGCCGTCCAGAGCAGTTCTTC; cdr3_aa: CASSFLGRPEQFF
v_call: TRBV2; j_call: TRBJ2-3; d_call: -; cdr3_length: 16; clone_size: -; cdr3_nt: TGTGCCAGCAGTGAGACGACAGTTCTATACACAGATACGCAGTATTTT; cdr3_aa: CASSETTVLYTDTQYF
v_call: TRBV28; j_call: TRBJ1-1; d_call: TRBD1; cdr3_length: 17; clone_size: few; cdr3_nt: TGTGCCAGCAGTTTGTTGGGACAGGAGTCTATGAACACTGAAGCTTTCTTT; cdr3_aa: CASSLLGQESMNTEAFF